This T cell receptor beta chain is from a study of response to subunit inactivated influenza vaccine. Findings and caveats of the study: Few new T cells, the authors suggested, are recruited by each seasonal influenza vaccination.

Via MiXCR, TCRdb re-called the RT-PCR reads, giving one row per CDR3 protein. The data hold approximately 490,000 distinct CDR3 sequences, with more than 7% observed a single time. Trimming at V came to 0 bases and at J to 7 bases, leaving 6 bases not matched to a gene. Looked up from germline, CDR1 is SGDLS and CDR2 is YYNGEE. The CDR3 runs 16 residues. Remarks on this clonotype: The antigen remains undetermined.

The sequencing here drew on PBMCs from blood, taken 23 months after vaccination. The TCR comes from a man between 50 and 70 years old who received an inactivated influenza vaccine. The chain recombines TRBV9 with TRBJ2-1; 11 bases align to TRBD2. In nucleotides, the CDR3 is TGTGCCAGCAGCGTAGCTGCACTAGCGGGAGTAAATGAGCAGTTCTTC. Amino acids: CASSVAALAGVNEQFF.